This T cell receptor (beta chain) was recorded in a study of neoadjuvant anti-PD-1 for oral cavity cancer. Whole-study context: Patients mostly received three to four biweekly nivolumab doses at 3 mg/kg before surgery. Patients without progression got a fourth dose around day 43.

Clones were sequenced by immunoSEQ multiplex PCR, and TCRdb holds only the in-frame ones, with some missing. The sample includes 50,000 to 65,000 clones, 79% seen only once; the top ten take roughly 2.6%. CDR1 is SGHTA and CDR2 is FQGNSA in the germline V gene. CDR3 size: 13 residues. V was clipped by 3 bases and J by 6 bases, with 9 bases between them. Patients had newly diagnosed, untreated stage II-IVA oral cavity squamous cell carcinoma. Patients had HPV-negative, locally advanced oral cavity squamous cell carcinoma. This chain uses TRBV7-2 with TRBJ1-5; D is ambiguous. This TCR derives from a person aged 35-79 years with oral cavity squamous cell carcinoma. Sample: PBMCs, taken before nivolumab (anti-PD-1) treatment. The CDR3: CASSFGLVQPQHF. CDR3 in DNA: TGTGCCAGCAGCTTTGGCCTGGTTCAGCCCCAGCATTTT.